Given below is one T cell receptor beta chain in context. These data belong to a study of blood T cell repertoires in COVID-19. The overall study: Samples taken during acute and convalescent COVID-19 were collected in the United States, Italy and Spain. T cells, B-cell-depleted T cells, or PBMCs supplied cDNA or gDNA.

The V gene lost 4 bases and the J gene lost 3 bases, with 16 bases spanning the gap. This CDR3 region has 15 residues. Germline values: CDR1 SGHKS, CDR2 YYEKEE (reference sequence). Original processing notes: Nucleated cell counts were estimated from reference gene primer amplification. Libraries were prepared by immunoSEQ multiplex PCR; TCRdb keeps only in-frame clonotypes and omits some of them. V and J calls and clone size come straight from that table; D and trimming were deduced from the DNA. Here the sample spans approximately 260,000 clones, roughly 82% being singletons. Source material: peripheral blood. The chain combines TRBV5-5 with TRBJ1-2; D might be TRBD1 (6 bases). The sequence came from a woman aged 80 or older with active or convalescent COVID-19. The CDR3 protein is CASSPGQTSDYGYTF. CDR3 coding DNA: TGTGCCAGCAGCCCTGGACAGACTTCAGACTATGGCTACACCTTC.